The clone carrying this T cell receptor beta chain was picked up many times. The CDR3 is made up of 13 amino acids. V was trimmed by 4 bases and J by 8 bases, leaving 11 bases between them. Germline lookup yields CDR1 MNHNS and CDR2 SASEGT. From the RACE reads, TCRdb called clonotypes with MiXCR, one entry per CDR3 protein. Altogether 300,000 to 450,000 distinct CDR3 sequences are present, around 5.5% being singletons, with the ten largest covering just over 2.5%. This record belongs to a study of human T cells and chemical hapten exposure. Overall study: Patients received weekly diphenylcyclopropenone doses to the scalp throughout the approximately 24-week study.

Indicated time point: pre-sensitization, week 0. This sample's treatment: therapeutic diphenylcyclopropenone sensitization with weekly scalp DPC. This chain connects TRBV6-1 to TRBJ2-2, with D possibly TRBD2 on 6 matching bases. Sequences were derived from whole blood, sampled in connection with sensitization to the hapten diphenylcyclopropenone (DPC). This sequence was found in a woman aged 45-65 years with alopecia areata. Some clones in this sample may be carry-over from other donors' samples. The CDR3: CASSGDLAGELFF. The CDR3 nucleotides are TGTGCCAGCAGTGGGGACTTGGCGGGGGAGCTGTTTTTT.